A selection of T cell receptor beta chains follows, all from one sample in a study of regulatory T cells in long-lasting Graves disease. TCRdb analysed the multiplex PCR reads with MiXCR anew, one entry per CDR3 protein. The sample holds roughly 610,000 distinct CDR3 sequences, around 15% seen once. These sequences were also reported in another study, on T cells in Graves' hyperthyroidism and ophthalmopathy.

The input for sequencing was peripheral blood mononuclear cells (PBMCs), taken at new diagnosis, from a patient treated with antithyroid drugs. The receptor source for this set is a man aged 18 to 30 with Graves disease. CDR3s include the opening cysteine and the closing phenylalanine or tryptophan.

cdr3_aa,v_call,j_call
CASSPGQGTHNEQFF,TRBV5-1,TRBJ2-1
CASSSLDRGRQYF,TRBV5-8,TRBJ2-7
CASTPNVVLYGYTF,TRBV6-1,TRBJ1-2
CASKLQGEFAEAFF,TRBV30,TRBJ1-1
CATSSQGAGYNEQFF,TRBV15,TRBJ2-1
CASTLTGEGYTF,TRBV6-2/TRBV6-3,TRBJ1-2
CASSLPATGNYGYTF,TRBV7-9,TRBJ1-2
CASSYRGTYNSPLHF,TRBV5-1,TRBJ1-6
CASSIQKDSGNTIYF,TRBV19,TRBJ1-3
CASATAGEADTQYF,TRBV5-1,TRBJ2-3
CASSFWSNEKLFF,TRBV12-3/TRBV12-4,TRBJ1-4
CASRGSGGGPGNEQFF,TRBV27,TRBJ2-1
CASSLSVYNEQFF,TRBV27,TRBJ2-1
CASSLAGGEAYEQYF,TRBV5-1,TRBJ2-7
CSVVGDTEAFF,TRBV29-1,TRBJ1-1
CASYAAALRGNTIYF,TRBV6-1,TRBJ1-3
CASSQEASEQFF,TRBV4-1,TRBJ2-1
CASSAEAGLAEKLFF,TRBV3-1,TRBJ1-4
CASSEGTVYEQYF,TRBV6-1,TRBJ2-7
CASSPGRAQETQYF,TRBV18,TRBJ2-5
CASSFRRRSTDTQYF,TRBV11-2,TRBJ2-3
CASSLAGSGSSYNEQFF,TRBV5-1,TRBJ2-1
CASSAGTSGSIPRGSSYNEQFF,TRBV2,TRBJ2-1
CSASGGLADYTDTQYF,TRBV20-1,TRBJ2-3
CASSYRTAPYNEQFF,TRBV28,TRBJ2-1
CASSYGTGRYEQYF,TRBV6-9,TRBJ2-7
CSASPSATGGKLFF,TRBV20-1,TRBJ1-4
CAWDQGRNEKLFF,TRBV30,TRBJ1-4
CASSGGTGLAHEQYF,TRBV9,TRBJ2-7
CASIEDRNNSPLHF,TRBV2,TRBJ1-6
CASSSDGGVDTEAFF,TRBV5-1,TRBJ1-1
CASSLGTEIYNEQFF,TRBV11-2,TRBJ2-1
CASSSPGQANYGYTF,TRBV11-2,TRBJ1-2
CASSLNSDTGELFF,TRBV5-1,TRBJ2-2
CASRAGRETQYF,TRBV28,TRBJ2-5
CSAVGRGLETQYF,TRBV20-1,TRBJ2-5
CASSLTTGTVYEQYF,TRBV5-1,TRBJ2-7
CASSPGQGPGYTF,TRBV6-1,TRBJ1-2
CASSSGRGFNEKLFF,TRBV9,TRBJ1-4
CASSRGLAVYNEQFF,TRBV28,TRBJ2-1
CASSQSGDTEAFF,TRBV4-1,TRBJ1-1
CASRKQGGTEAFF,TRBV6-1,TRBJ1-1
CASSYDRRPYAEAFF,TRBV27,TRBJ1-1
CASSQGPGLRYEQYF,TRBV3-1,TRBJ2-7
CASSSSGSSSREQFF,TRBV9,TRBJ2-1
CASTSVAGNTIYF,TRBV6-1,TRBJ1-3
CASSLGALHSNQPQHF,TRBV7-9,TRBJ1-5
CSTRAPTEYNEQFF,TRBV20-1,TRBJ2-1
CSVPPATGLFTYEQYF,TRBV29-1,TRBJ2-7